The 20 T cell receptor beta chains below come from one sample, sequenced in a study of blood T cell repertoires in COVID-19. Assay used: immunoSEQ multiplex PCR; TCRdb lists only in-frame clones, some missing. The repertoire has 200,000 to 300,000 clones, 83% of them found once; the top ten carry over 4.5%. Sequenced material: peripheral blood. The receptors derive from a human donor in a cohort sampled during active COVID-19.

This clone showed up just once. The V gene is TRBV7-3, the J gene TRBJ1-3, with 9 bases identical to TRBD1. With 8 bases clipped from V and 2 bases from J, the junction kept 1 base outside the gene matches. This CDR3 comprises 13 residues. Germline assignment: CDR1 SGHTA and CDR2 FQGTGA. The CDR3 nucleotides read TGTGCCAGCGGACAGGGGACTGGAAACACCATATATTTT. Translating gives CASGQGTGNTIYF.

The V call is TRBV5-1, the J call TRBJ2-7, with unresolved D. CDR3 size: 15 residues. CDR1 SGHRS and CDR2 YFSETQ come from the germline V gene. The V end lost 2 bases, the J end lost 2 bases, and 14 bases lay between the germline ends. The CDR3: CASSFGGRSAYEQYF. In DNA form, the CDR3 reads TGCGCCAGCAGCTTCGGTGGCAGGTCCGCCTACGAGCAGTACTTC. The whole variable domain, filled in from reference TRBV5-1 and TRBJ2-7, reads KAGVTQTPRYLIKTRGQQVTLSCSPISGHRSVSWYQQTPGQGLQFLFEYFSETQRNKGNFPGRFSGRQFSNSRSEMNVSTLELGDSALYLCASSFGGRSAYEQYFGPGTRLTVT.

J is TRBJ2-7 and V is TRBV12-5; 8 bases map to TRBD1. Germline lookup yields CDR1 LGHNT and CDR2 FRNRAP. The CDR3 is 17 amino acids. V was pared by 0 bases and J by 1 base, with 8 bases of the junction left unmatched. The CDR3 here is CASGLVVVRDRSYEQYF. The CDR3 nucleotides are TGTGCTAGTGGTTTGGTAGTTGTGCGGGACAGGTCCTACGAGCAGTACTTC.

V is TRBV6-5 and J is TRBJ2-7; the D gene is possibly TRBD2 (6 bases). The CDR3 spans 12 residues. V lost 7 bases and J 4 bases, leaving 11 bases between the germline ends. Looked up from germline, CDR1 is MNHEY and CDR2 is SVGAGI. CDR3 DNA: TGTGCCAGCACGCTGGGGGGATACGAGCAGTACTTC. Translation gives CASTLGGYEQYF.

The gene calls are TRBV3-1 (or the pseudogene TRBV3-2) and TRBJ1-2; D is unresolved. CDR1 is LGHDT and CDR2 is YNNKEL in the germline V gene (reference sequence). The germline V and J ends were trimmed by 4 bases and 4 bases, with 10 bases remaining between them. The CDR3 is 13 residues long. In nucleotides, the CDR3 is TGTGCCAGCAGCCGAAAAGGAGGCTATGGCTACACCTTC. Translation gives CASSRKGGYGYTF.

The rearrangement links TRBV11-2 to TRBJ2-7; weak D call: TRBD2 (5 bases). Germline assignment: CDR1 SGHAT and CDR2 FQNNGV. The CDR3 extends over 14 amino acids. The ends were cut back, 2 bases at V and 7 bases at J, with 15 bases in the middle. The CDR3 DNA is TGTGCCAGCAGCTTACGGAGGTCCTTCTCGGAGCAGTACTTC. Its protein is CASSLRRSFSEQYF.

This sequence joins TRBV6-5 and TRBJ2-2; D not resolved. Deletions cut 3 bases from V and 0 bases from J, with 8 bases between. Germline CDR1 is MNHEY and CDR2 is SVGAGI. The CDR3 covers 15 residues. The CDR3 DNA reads TGTGCCAGCAGTTATGAACAAGCGAACACCGGGGAGCTGTTTTTT. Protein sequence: CASSYEQANTGELFF.

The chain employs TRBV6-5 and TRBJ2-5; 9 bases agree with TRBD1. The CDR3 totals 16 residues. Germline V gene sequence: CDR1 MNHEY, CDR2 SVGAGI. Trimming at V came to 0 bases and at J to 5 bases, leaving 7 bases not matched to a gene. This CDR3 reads CASSYSGQGGGETQYF. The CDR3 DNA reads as TGTGCCAGCAGTTACTCGGGACAGGGAGGGGGGGAGACCCAGTACTTC.

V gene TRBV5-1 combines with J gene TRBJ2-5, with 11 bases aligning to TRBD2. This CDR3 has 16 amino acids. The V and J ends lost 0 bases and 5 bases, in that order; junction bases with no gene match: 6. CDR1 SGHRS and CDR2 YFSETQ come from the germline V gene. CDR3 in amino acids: CASSLVAGGPKETQYF. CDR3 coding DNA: TGCGCCAGCAGCTTGGTAGCGGGGGGGCCGAAGGAGACCCAGTACTTC.

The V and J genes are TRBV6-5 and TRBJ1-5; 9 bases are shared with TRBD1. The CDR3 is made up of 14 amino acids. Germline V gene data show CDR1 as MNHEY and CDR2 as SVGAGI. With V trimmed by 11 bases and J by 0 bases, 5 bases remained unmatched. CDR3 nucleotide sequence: TGTGCCGGTGGGGACAGGGCTAGCAATCAGCCCCAGCATTTT. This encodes CAGGDRASNQPQHF.

The DNA of the CDR3 is TGTGCCAGCAGCTTAGTCAGGGGCGGTTATAATGAGCAGTTCTTC. Protein: CASSLVRGGYNEQFF. The rearrangement uses TRBV11-2 and TRBJ2-1, with D possibly matching TRBD1 (6 bases). The CDR3 is 15 residues long. V was trimmed by 1 base and J by 7 bases, leaving 14 bases between them. Germline CDR1 SGHAT, CDR2 FQNNGV.

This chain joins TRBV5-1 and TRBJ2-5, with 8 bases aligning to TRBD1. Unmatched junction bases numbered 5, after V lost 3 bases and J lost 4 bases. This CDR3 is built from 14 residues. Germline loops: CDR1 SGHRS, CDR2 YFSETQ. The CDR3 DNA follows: TGCGCCAGCAGCTCAGGGACAGGTGGAGAGACCCAGTACTTC. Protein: CASSSGTGGETQYF.

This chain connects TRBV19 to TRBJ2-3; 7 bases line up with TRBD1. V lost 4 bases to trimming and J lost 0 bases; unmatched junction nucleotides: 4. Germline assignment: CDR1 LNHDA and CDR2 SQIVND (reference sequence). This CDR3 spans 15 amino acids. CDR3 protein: CASSTQTGSTDTQYF. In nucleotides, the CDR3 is TGTGCCAGTAGTACCCAGACAGGGAGCACAGATACGCAGTATTTT.

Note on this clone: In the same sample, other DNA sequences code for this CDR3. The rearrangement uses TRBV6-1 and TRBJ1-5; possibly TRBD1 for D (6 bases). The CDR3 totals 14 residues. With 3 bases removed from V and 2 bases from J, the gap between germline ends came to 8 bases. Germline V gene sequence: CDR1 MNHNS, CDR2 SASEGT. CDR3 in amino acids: CASSEGAGNQPQHF. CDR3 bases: TGTGCCAGCAGTGAGGGGGCAGGCAATCAGCCCCAGCATTTT.

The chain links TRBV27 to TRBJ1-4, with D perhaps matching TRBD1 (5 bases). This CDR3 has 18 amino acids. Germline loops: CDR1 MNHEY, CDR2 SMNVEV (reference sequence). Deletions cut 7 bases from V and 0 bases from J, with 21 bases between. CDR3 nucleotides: TGTGCCAGCACCAACCGTCCCGGGGGGTTTGCAACTAATGAAAAACTGTTTTTT. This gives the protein CASTNRPGGFATNEKLFF.

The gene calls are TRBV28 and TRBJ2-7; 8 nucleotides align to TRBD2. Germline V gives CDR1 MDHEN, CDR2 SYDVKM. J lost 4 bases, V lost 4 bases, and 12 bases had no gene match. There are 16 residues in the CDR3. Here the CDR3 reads CASSSFGRGVGYEQYF. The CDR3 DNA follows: TGTGCCAGCAGTTCGTTCGGGAGGGGCGTGGGTTACGAGCAGTACTTC.

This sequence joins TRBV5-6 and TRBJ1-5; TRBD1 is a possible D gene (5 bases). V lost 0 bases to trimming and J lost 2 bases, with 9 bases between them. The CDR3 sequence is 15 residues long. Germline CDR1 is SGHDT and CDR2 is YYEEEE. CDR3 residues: CASSLGGRGNQPQHF. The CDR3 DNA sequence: TGTGCCAGCAGCTTGGGAGGCAGGGGCAATCAGCCCCAGCATTTT.

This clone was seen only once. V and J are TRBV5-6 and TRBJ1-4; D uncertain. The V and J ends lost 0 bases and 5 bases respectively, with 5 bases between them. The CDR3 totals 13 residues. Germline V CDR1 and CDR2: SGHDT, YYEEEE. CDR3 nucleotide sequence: TGTGCCAGCAGCTTGGGGCAAAATGAAAAACTGTTTTTT. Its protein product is CASSLGQNEKLFF.

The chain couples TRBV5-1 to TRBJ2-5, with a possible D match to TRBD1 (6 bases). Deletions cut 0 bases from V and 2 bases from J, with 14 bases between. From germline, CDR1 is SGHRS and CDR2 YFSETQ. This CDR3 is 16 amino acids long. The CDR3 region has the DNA TGCGCCAGCAGCTTGGCCCCAAGGGACATTCAAGAGACCCAGTACTTC. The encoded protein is CASSLAPRDIQETQYF.

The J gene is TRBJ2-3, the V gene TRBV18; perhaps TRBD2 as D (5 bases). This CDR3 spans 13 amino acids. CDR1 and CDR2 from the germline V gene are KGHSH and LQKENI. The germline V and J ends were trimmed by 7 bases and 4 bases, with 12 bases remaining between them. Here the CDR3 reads CASLSSGADTQYF. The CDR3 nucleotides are TGTGCCAGCTTGTCAAGCGGTGCAGATACGCAGTATTTT.